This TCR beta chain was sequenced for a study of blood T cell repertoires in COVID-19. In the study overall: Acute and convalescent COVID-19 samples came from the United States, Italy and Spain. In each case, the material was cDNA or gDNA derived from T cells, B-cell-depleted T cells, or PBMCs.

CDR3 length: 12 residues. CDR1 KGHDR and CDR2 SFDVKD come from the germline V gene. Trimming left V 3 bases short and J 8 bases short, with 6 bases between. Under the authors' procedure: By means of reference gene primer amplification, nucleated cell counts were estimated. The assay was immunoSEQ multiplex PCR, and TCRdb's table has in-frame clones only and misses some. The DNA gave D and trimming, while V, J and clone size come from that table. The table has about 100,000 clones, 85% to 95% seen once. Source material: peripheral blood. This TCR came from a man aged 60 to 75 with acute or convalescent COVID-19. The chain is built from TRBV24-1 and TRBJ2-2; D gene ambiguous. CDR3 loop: CATSDPSGELFF. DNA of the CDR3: TGTGCCACCAGTGATCCGTCGGGGGAGCTGTTTTTT.